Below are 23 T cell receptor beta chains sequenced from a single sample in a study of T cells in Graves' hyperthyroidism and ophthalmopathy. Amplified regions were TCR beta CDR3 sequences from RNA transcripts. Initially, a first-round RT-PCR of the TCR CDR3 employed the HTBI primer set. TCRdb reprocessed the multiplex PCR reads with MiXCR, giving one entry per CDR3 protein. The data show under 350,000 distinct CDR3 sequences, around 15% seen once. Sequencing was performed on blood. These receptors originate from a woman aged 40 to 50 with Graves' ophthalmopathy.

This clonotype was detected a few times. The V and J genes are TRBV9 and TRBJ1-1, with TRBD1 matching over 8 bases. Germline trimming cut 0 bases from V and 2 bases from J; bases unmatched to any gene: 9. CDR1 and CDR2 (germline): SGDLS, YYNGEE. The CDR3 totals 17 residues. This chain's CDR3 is CASSVGRGRSGNTEAFF. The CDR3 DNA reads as TGTGCCAGCAGCGTAGGCAGGGGGCGTTCGGGAAACACTGAAGCTTTCTTT.

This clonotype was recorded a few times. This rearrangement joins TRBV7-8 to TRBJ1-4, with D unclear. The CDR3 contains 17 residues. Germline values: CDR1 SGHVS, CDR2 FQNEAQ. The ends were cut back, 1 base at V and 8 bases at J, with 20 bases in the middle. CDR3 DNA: TGTGCCAGCAGCTTAGTTTTGGGTGGAGTCTTTGGGGAAAAACTGTTTTTT. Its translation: CASSLVLGGVFGEKLFF.

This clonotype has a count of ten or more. CDR3 bases: TGTGCCAGCAGCGGGGACAGGTCGATATCCTATGGCTACACCTTC. Translating gives CASSGDRSISYGYTF. The V gene is TRBV7-9, the J gene TRBJ1-2; 8 bases are a match to TRBD1. This CDR3 has 15 amino acids. CDR1 is SEHNR, CDR2 FQNEAQ, per germline (reference sequence). V lost 5 bases to trimming and J lost 4 bases; unmatched junction nucleotides: 9.

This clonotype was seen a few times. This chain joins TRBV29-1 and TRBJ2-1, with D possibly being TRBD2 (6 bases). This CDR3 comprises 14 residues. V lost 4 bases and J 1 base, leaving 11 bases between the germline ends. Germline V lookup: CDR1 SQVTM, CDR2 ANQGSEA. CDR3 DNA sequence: TGCAGCGTTGGAGTTGGGGGGTCCTACAATGAGCAGTTCTTC. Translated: CSVGVGGSYNEQFF.

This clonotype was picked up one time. CDR3 sequence: CAISPSGRSLYGYTF. As DNA, the CDR3 is TGTGCCATCAGCCCCTCGGGGAGATCACTCTATGGCTACACCTTC. The chain is built from TRBV10-3 and TRBJ1-2, with D unresolved. V shed 6 bases and J shed 4 bases, with 18 bases lying between them. Germline lookup yields CDR1 ENHRY and CDR2 SYGVKD. The CDR3 has 15 amino acids.

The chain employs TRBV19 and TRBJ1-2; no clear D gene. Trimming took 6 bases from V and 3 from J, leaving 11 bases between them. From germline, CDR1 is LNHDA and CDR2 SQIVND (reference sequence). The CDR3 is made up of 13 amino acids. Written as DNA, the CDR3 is TGTGCCAGTAGCCTCCCGCGAGACTATGGCTACACCTTC. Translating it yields CASSLPRDYGYTF.

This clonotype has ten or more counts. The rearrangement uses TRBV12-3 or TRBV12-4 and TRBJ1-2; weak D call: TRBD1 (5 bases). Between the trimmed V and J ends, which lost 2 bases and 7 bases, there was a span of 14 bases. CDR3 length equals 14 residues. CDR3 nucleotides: TGTGCCAGCAGTTTATACGGGGGTAAAGGTGGCTACACCTTC. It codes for CASSLYGGKGGYTF.

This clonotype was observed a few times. The CDR3 sequence: CASSSSGGPRSPLHF. In DNA form, the CDR3 reads TGTGCCAGCAGCAGTAGTGGCGGACCCCGATCACCCCTCCACTTT. This rearrangement joins TRBV7-9 to TRBJ1-6; D unresolved. Germline CDR1 is SEHNR and CDR2 is FQNEAQ (reference sequence). This CDR3 is 15 amino acids long. The V end was cut by 5 bases, the J end by 10 bases, with 18 bases between.

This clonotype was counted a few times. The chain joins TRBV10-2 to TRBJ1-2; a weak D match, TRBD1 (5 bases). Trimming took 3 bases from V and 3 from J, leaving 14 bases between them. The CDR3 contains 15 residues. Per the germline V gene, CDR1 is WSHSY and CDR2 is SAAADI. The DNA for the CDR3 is TGCGCCAGCAGTGATCTCGGCAGGGCGGACTATGGCTACACCTTC. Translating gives CASSDLGRADYGYTF.

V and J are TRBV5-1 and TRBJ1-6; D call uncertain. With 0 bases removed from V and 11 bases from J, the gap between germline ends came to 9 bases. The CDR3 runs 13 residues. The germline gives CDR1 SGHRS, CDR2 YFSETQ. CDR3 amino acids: CASSLGTDPPLHF. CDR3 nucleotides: TGCGCCAGCAGCTTGGGTACAGACCCACCCCTCCACTTT.

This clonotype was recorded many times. The CDR3 DNA reads as TGTGCCAGCAGCCGACAGGGGGTCGGTGAGCAGTTCTTC. Its translation is CASSRQGVGEQFF. The rearrangement links TRBV3-1 to TRBJ2-1; TRBD1 agrees at 9 bases. Germline V gives CDR1 LGHDT, CDR2 YNNKEL (reference sequence). V lost 4 bases and J lost 9; bases outside the gene matches: 4. CDR3 length equals 13 residues.

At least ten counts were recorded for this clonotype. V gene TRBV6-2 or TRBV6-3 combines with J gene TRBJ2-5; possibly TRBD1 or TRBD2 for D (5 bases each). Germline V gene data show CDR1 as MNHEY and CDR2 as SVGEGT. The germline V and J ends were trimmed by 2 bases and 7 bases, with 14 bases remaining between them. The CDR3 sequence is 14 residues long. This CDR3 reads CASSYPNRGGTQYF. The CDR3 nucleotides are TGTGCCAGCAGTTACCCGAACCGTGGGGGGACCCAGTACTTC.

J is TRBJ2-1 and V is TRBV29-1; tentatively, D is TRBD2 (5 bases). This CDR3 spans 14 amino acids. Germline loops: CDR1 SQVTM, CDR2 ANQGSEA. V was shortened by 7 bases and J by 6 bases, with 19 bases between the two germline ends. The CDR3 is CSAVSTGSPNEQFF. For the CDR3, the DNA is TGCAGCGCCGTGTCGACGGGATCCCCCAATGAGCAGTTCTTC.

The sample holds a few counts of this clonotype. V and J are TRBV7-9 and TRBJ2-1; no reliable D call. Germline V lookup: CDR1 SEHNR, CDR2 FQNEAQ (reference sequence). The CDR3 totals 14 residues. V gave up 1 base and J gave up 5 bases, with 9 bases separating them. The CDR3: CASSLGTADNEQFF. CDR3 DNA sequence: TGTGCCAGCAGCTTAGGGACCGCCGACAATGAGCAGTTCTTC.

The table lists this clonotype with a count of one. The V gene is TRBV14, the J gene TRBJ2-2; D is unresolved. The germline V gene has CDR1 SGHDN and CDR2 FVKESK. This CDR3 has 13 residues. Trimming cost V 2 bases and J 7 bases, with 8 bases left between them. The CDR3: CASSQQRIGELFF. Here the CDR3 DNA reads TGTGCCAGCAGCCAACAACGGATCGGGGAGCTGTTTTTT.

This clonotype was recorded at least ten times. This CDR3 reads CASSLWLAGSYNEQFF. As DNA, the CDR3 is TGTGCCAGCAGCTTATGGTTAGCGGGGTCCTACAATGAGCAGTTCTTC. The chain uses TRBV7-8 and TRBJ2-1, with 8 bases lining up with TRBD2. Germline values: CDR1 SGHVS, CDR2 FQNEAQ. V was pared by 2 bases and J by 1 base, with 4 bases of the junction left unmatched. This CDR3 spans 16 amino acids.

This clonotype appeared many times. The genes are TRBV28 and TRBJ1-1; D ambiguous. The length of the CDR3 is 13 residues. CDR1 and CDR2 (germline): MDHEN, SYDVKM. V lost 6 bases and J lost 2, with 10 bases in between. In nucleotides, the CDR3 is TGTGCCAGCAGGAAGATAATCAACACTGAAGCTTTCTTT. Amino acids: CASRKIINTEAFF. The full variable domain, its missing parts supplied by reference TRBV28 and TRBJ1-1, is DVKVTQSSRYLVKRTGEKVFLECVQDMDHENMFWYRQDPGLGLRLIYFSYDVKMKEKGDIPEGYSVSREKKERFSLILESASTNQTSMYLCASRKIINTEAFFGQGTRLTVV.

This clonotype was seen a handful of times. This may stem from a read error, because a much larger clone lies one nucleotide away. The CDR3, as DNA: TGTGTCGCAAGCGGGCGGCGACCCCCCTACGAGCAGTACTTC. Protein: CVASGRRPPYEQYF. The rearrangement joins TRBV28 to TRBJ2-7, with a weak D call TRBD2 (6 bases). The CDR3 totals 14 residues. Germline V gives CDR1 MDHEN, CDR2 SYDVKM.

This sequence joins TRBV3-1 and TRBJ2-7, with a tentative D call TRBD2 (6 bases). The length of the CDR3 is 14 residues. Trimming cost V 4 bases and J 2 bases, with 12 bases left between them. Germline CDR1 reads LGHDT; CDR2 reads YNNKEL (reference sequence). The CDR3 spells CASSPWRAPYEQYF. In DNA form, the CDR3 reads TGTGCCAGCAGCCCCTGGAGGGCCCCCTACGAGCAGTACTTC.

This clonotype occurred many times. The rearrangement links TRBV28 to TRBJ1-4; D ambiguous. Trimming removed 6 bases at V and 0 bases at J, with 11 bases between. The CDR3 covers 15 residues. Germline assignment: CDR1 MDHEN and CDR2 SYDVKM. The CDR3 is CASSLLGSTNEKLFF. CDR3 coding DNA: TGTGCCAGCAGCCTACTGGGGTCAACTAATGAAAAACTGTTTTTT.

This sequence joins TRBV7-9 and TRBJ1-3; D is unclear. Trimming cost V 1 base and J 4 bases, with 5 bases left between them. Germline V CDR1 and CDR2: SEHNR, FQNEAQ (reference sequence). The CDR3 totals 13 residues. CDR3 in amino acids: CASSLVAGNTIYF. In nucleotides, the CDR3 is TGTGCCAGCAGCTTAGTTGCCGGAAACACCATATATTTT.

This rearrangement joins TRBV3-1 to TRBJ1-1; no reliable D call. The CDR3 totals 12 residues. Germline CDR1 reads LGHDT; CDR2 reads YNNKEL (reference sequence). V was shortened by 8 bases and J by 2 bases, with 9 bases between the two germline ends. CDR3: CASQEENTEAFF. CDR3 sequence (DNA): TGTGCCAGCCAGGAGGAAAACACTGAAGCTTTCTTT.

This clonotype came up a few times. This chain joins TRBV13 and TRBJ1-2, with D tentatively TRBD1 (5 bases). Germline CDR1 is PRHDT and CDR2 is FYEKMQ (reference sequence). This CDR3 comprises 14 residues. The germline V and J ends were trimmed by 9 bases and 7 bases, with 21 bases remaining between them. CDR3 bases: TGTGCCAGTTCGGGACCGCCGGGAACTCTTGGCTACACCTTC. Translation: CASSGPPGTLGYTF.